The entry below describes one T cell receptor (beta chain). This sample stems from a study of blood T cells in healthy people across ages. The germline CDR1 and CDR2 sequences are LGHNA and YNFKEQ. V was pared by 5 bases and J by 0 bases, with 11 bases between. The CDR3 consists of 16 residues. Using a J-beta primer mix together with a sample-barcoded 5' primer, a second PCR was run for roughly 7 to 11 cycles. Via MiXCR, TCRdb re-called the 5' RACE reads, giving one row per CDR3 protein. The sample contains about 970,000 distinct CDR3 sequences, roughly 51% of which appear only once. Material: blood. The V call is TRBV4-2, the J call TRBJ2-6, with D hard to call. This clonotype was obtained from a woman in her fifties or sixties in good health. The CDR3 DNA follows: TGTGCCAGCAGCTTCCACCGGGCCTCTGGGGCCAACGTCCTGACTTTC. Its protein product is CASSFHRASGANVLTF.